The present TCR beta chain was sequenced within a study of T cell repertoires in cytomegalovirus infection. Across the study: An indication of both CMV infection and matching HLA type came from public TCR beta signatures.

This clonotype was recorded at least ten times. Its antigen is unidentified. Using its own MiXCR run on the reads, TCRdb lists one record per CDR3 protein. The table has 680,000 or so distinct CDR3 sequences, around 35% seen once. The sequence was obtained from a human donor in good health (CMV status not recorded). Some clones in this sample may be carry-over from other donors' samples. The input for sequencing was cultured PBMCs, taken from culture after CMV antigen stimulation.

CDR3: CASSLIPGETQYF. CDR3 in DNA: TGCGCCAGCAGCTTGATCCCGGGGGAGACCCAGTACTTC. V is TRBV5-1 and J is TRBJ2-5; perhaps TRBD2 as D (5 bases). Trimming removed 1 base from V and 5 bases from J, with 9 bases in between. The CDR3 covers 13 residues. Germline CDR1 is SGHRS and CDR2 is YFSETQ.